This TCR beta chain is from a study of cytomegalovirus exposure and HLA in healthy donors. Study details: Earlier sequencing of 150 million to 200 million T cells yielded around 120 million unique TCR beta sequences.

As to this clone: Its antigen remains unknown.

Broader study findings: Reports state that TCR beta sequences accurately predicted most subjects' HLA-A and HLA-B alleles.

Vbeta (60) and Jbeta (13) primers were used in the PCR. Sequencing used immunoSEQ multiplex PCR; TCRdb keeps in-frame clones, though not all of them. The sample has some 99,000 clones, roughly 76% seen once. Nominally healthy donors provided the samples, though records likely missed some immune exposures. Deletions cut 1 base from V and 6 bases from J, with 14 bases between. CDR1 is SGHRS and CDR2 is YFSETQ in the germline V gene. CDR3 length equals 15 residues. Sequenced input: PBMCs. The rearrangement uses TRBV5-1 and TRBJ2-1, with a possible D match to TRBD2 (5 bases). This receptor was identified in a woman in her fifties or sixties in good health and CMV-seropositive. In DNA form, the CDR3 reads TGCGCCAGCAGCTTGACAGCGGAGACCTTCAATGAGCAGTTCTTC. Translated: CASSLTAETFNEQFF.